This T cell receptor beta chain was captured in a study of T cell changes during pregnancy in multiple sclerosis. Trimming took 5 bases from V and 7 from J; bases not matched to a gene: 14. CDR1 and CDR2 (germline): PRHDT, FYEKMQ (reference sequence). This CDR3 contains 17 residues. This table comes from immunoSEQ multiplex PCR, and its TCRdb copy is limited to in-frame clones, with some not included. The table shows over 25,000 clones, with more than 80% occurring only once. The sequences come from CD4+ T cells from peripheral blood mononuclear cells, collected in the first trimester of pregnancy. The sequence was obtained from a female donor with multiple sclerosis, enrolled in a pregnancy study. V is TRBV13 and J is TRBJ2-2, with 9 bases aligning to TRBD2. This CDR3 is CASSPVGRGGFGGELFF. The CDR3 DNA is TGTGCCAGCAGCCCAGTGGGGCGGGGGGGCTTCGGCGGGGAGCTGTTTTTT. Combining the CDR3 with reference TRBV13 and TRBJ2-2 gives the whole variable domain AAGVIQSPRHLIKEKRETATLKCYPIPRHDTVYWYQQGPGQDPQFLISFYEKMQSDKGSIPDRFSAQQFSDYHSELNMSSLELGDSALYFCASSPVGRGGFGGELFFGEGSRLTVL.